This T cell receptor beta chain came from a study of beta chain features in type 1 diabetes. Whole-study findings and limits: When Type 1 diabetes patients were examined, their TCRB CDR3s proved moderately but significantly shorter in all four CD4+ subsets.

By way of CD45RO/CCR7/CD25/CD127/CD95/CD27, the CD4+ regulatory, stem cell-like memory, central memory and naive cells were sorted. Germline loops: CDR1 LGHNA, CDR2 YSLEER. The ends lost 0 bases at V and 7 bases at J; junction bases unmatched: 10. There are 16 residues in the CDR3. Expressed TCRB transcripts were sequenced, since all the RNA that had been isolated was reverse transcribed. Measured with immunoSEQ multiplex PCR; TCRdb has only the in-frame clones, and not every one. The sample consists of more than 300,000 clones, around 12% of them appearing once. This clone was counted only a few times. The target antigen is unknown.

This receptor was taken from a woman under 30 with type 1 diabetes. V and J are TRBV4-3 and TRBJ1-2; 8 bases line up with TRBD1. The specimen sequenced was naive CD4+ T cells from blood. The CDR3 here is CASSQEGSRGRFGYTF. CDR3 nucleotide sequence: TGCGCCAGCAGCCAAGAAGGGTCCAGGGGGCGTTTTGGCTACACCTTC.